This TCR beta chain comes out of a study of blood T cell repertoires in COVID-19. This table comes from immunoSEQ multiplex PCR, and its TCRdb copy is limited to in-frame clones, with some not included. The data hold 350,000 to 450,000 clones, with approximately 91% observed a single time. Individuals aged roughly 18 to 90 years were recruited from 24 US areas. The clonotype comes from a young woman who had been exposed to COVID-19. What was sequenced was PBMCs or T cells enriched from blood (not recorded which).

The CDR3 DNA sequence: TGTGCCAGCAGCAGGGGGTTCGCAACTAATGAAAAACTGTTTTTT. This translates into CASSRGFATNEKLFF. The chain couples TRBV6-5 to TRBJ1-4; 7 bases match TRBD1. V gave up 6 bases and J gave up 0 bases; unmatched junction bases: 4. From germline, CDR1 is MNHEY and CDR2 SVGAGI. The CDR3 has 15 residues.